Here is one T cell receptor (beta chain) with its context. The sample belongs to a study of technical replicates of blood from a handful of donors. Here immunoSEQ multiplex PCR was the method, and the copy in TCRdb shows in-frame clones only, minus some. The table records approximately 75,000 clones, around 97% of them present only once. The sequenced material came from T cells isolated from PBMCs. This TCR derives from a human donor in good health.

The CDR3 DNA reads as TGTGCCAGCAGCGTCTCCCGGGACAGGGGGACCGGGGAGCTGTTTTTT. As protein: CASSVSRDRGTGELFF. The chain links TRBV9 to TRBJ2-2; 11 bases align to TRBD1. The CDR3 is 16 amino acids. Looked up from germline, CDR1 is SGDLS and CDR2 is YYNGEE. Trimming at V came to 2 bases and at J to 5 bases, leaving 5 bases not matched to a gene.